This T cell receptor beta chain was sequenced for a study of memory CD4+ T cells and cytomegalovirus serostatus. CDR3 length: 13 residues. Trimming cost V 1 base and J 5 bases, with 6 bases left between them. Germline CDR1 MDHEN, CDR2 SYDVKM. Single viable CD3+CD4+CD8-CD45RO+ cells were sorted as the memory CD4+ T cells. CMV serostatus came from serum IgG against pp150, pp28, p38, p52. Notes on this clone: The sample holds other DNA sequences that translate to the same CDR3.

The repertoire was sequenced with immunoSEQ multiplex PCR; TCRdb's copy has only in-frame clones and lacks some. The sample has about 53,000 clones, 80% to 90% seen once; the top ten hold roughly 1%. The TCR sequence derives from an adult in good health and CMV-seronegative. Sample: memory CD4+ T cells from blood. The V call is TRBV28, the J call TRBJ1-5, with D uncertain. The CDR3, as DNA: TGTGCCAGCAGTTTATTTTTGTATCAGCCCCAGCATTTT. Protein sequence: CASSLFLYQPQHF.